This T cell receptor beta chain was obtained from a study of CD8 T cells in ankylosing spondylitis. Study-wide points: What appeared characteristic of ankylosing spondylitis blood was a TCR beta motif of several highly homologous variants.

TCRdb analysed the 5' RACE reads with MiXCR anew, one entry per CDR3 protein. The table lists 350,000 or so distinct CDR3 sequences, roughly 14% of them singletons. Comments on this clonotype: Its antigen is unidentified.

The TCR comes from a male donor with ankylosing spondylitis or in good health (not recorded which). What was sequenced was blood, either unsorted or a sorted T cell fraction (not recorded which).

CDR3: CASSFAGARTGELFF. The DNA of the CDR3 is TGTGCCAGCAGCTTCGCAGGGGCAAGAACCGGGGAGCTGTTTTTT. This sequence joins TRBV5-6 and TRBJ2-2; possible D gene TRBD1, 6 bases. The CDR3 runs to 15 residues. Trimming stripped 2 bases from V and 5 bases from J, with 13 bases between. Germline-derived CDR1 and CDR2 are SGHDT and YYEEEE. The full variable domain, rest sourced from reference TRBV5-6 and TRBJ2-2, is DAGVTQSPTHLIKTRGQQVTLRCSPKSGHDTVSWYQQALGQGPQFIFQYYEEEERQRGNFPDRFSGHQFPNYSSELNVNALLLGDSALYLCASSFAGARTGELFFGEGSRLTVL.